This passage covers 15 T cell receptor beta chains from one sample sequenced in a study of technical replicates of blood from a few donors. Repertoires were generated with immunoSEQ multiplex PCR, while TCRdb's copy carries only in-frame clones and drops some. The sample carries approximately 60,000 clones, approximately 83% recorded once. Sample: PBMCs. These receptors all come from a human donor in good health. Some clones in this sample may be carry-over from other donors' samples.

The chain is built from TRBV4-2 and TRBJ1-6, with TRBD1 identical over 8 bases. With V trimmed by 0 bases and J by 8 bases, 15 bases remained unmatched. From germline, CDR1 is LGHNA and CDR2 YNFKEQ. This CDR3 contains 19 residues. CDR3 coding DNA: TGTGCCAGCAGCCAAGATCCAGGACAGGGCCTTGGGGTCGATTCACCCCTCCACTTT. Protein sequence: CASSQDPGQGLGVDSPLHF.

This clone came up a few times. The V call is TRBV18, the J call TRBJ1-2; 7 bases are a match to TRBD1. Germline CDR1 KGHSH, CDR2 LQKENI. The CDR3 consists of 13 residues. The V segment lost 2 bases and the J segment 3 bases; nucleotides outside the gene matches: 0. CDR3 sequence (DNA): TGTGCCAGCTCACCAACAGGGGACTATGGCTACACCTTC. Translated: CASSPTGDYGYTF.

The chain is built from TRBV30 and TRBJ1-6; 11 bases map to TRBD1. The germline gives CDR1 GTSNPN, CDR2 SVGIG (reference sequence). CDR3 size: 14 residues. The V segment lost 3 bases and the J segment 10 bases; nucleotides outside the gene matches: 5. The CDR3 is CAWSPGTGGSPLHF. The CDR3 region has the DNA TGTGCCTGGAGCCCCGGGACAGGGGGATCACCCCTCCACTTT.

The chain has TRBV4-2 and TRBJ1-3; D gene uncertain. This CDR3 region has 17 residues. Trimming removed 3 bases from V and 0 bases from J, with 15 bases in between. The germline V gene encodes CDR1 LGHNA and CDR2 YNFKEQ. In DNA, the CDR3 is TGTGCCAGCAGCCAGGGAGGGAACAGTCGCTCTGGAAACACCATATATTTT. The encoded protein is CASSQGGNSRSGNTIYF.

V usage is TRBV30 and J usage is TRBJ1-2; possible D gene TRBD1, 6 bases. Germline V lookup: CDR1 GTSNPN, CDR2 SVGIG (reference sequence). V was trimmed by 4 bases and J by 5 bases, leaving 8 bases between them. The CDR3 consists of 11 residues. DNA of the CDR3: TGTGCCTGGACACAGGGTTATGGCTACACCTTC. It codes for CAWTQGYGYTF. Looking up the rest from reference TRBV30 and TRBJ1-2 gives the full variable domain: SQTIHQWPATLVQPVGSPLSLECTVEGTSNPNLYWYRQAAGRGLQLLFYSVGIGQISSEVPQNLSASRPQDRQFILSSKKLLLSDSGFYLCAWTQGYGYTFGSGTRLTVV.

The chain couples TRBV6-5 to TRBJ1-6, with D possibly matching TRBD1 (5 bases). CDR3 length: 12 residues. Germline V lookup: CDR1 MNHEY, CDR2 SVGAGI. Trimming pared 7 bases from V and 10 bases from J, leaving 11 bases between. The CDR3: CASNRMGSPLHF. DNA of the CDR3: TGTGCCAGCAACAGGATGGGGTCACCCCTCCACTTT.

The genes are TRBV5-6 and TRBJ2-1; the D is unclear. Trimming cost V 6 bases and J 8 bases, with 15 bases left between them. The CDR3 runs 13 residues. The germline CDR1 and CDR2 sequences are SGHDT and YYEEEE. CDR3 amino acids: CASNYGSLDEQFF. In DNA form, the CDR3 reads TGTGCCAGCAACTACGGCTCCCTCGATGAGCAGTTCTTC. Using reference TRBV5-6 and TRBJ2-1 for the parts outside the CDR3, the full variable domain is DAGVTQSPTHLIKTRGQQVTLRCSPKSGHDTVSWYQQALGQGPQFIFQYYEEEERQRGNFPDRFSGHQFPNYSSELNVNALLLGDSALYLCASNYGSLDEQFFGPGTRLTVL.

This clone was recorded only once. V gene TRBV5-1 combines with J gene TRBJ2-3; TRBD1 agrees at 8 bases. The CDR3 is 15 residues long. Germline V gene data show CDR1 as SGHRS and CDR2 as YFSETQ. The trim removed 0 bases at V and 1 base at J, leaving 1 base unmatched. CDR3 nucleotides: TGCGCCAGCAGCTTGGGGGACAGGCGCACAGATACGCAGTATTTT. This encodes CASSLGDRRTDTQYF.

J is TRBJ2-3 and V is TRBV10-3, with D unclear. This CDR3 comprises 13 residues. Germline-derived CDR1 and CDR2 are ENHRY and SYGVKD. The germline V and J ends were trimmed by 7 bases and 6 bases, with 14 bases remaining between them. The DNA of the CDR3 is TGTGCCATCACCGACTCGACCCTGGATACGCAGTATTTT. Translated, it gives CAITDSTLDTQYF.

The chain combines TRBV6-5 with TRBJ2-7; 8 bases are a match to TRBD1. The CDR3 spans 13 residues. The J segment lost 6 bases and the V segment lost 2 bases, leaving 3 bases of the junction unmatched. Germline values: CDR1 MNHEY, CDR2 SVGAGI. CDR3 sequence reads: CASSYRDRGEQYF. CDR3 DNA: TGTGCCAGCAGTTACCGCGACAGGGGCGAGCAGTACTTC.

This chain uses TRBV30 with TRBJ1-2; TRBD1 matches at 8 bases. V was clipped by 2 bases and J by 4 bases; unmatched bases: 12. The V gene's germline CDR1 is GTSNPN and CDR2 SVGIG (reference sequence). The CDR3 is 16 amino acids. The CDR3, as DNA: TGTGCCTGGAGTCTGGTACGCGGACAGGGATCCTATGGCTACACCTTC. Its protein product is CAWSLVRGQGSYGYTF. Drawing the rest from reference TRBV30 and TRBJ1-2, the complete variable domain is SQTIHQWPATLVQPVGSPLSLECTVEGTSNPNLYWYRQAAGRGLQLLFYSVGIGQISSEVPQNLSASRPQDRQFILSSKKLLLSDSGFYLCAWSLVRGQGSYGYTFGSGTRLTVV.

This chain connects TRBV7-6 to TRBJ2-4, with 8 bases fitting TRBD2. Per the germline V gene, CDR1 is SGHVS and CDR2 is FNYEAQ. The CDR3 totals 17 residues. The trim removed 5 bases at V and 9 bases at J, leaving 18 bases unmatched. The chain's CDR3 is CASSPFKDSGAEAIQYF. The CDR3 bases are TGTGCCAGCAGCCCCTTCAAAGATAGCGGGGCCGAGGCCATTCAGTACTTC.

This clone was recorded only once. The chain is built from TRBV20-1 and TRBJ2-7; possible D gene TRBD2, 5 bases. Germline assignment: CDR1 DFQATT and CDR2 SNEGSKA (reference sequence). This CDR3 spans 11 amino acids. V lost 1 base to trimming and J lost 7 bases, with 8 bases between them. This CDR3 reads CSARGGLEQYF. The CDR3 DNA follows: TGCAGTGCTAGAGGTGGACTTGAGCAGTACTTC.

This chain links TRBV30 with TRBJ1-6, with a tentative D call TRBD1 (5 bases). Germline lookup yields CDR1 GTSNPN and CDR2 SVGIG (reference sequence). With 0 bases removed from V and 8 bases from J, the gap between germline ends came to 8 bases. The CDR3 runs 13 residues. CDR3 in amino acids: CAWSVGVYSPLHF. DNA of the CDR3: TGTGCCTGGAGTGTAGGGGTATATTCACCCCTCCACTTT.

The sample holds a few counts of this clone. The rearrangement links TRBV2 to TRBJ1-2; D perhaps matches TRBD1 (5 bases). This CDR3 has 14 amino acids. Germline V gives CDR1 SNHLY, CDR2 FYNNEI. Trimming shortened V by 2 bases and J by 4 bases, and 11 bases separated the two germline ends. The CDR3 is CASSESRAPYGYTF. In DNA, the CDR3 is TGTGCCAGCAGTGAATCCAGGGCCCCCTATGGCTACACCTTC.